This T cell receptor beta chain originates from a study of blood T cell repertoires in COVID-19. Study as a whole: The samples span acute and convalescent COVID-19 from the United States, Italy and Spain. In each case, the material was cDNA or gDNA derived from T cells, B-cell-depleted T cells, or PBMCs.

CDR1 is KGHDR and CDR2 is SFDVKD in the germline V gene. V dropped 0 bases and J dropped 8; count of bases not matched to a gene: 8. This CDR3 contains 16 residues. As processed by the authors: Researchers report that nucleated cell counts were estimated from reference gene primer amplification. Assay used: immunoSEQ multiplex PCR; TCRdb lists only in-frame clones, some missing. D and trimming were read from the DNA, whereas the V and J calls and clone size are those reported in that table. Among roughly 120,000 clones listed, roughly 85% were seen once. V is TRBV24-1 and J is TRBJ2-1; 8 bases fit TRBD2. The clonotype comes from a human donor in a cohort sampled during active COVID-19. The sequenced material came from peripheral blood. The DNA for the CDR3 is TGTGCCACCAGTGATTTGCCGAGCGGGGGCGACGATGAGCAGTTCTTC. Translation gives CATSDLPSGGDDEQFF.